This TCR beta chain comes out of a study of early T cells in non-severe SARS-CoV-2 infection. Turning to the study itself: Unsorted whole blood bulk RNA was sequenced, with unpaired chains. Study-level points and caveats: VDJdb matching favored anti-spike CD8 responses, missing private and CD4 specificities.

cDNA molecules, individually, were tagged with unique molecular identifiers. TCRdb independently ran MiXCR on the 5' RACE reads; one entry per CDR3 protein. Of about 25,000 distinct CDR3 sequences in the sample, 4.4% were seen once. Details on this clonotype: The antigen remains unidentified.

Trimming cost V 7 bases and J 8 bases; bases outside gene matches: 7. Germline V lookup: CDR1 SQVTM, CDR2 ANQGSEA. This CDR3 region has 12 residues. The TCR originated in an adult who was a healthcare worker with PCR-confirmed SARS-CoV-2 infection or an uninfected control (not recorded which). The chain employs TRBV29-1 and TRBJ2-3, with TRBD2 identical over 9 bases. The source material was whole blood. In nucleotides, the CDR3 is TGCAGCGCTGGCGGGAGGGCCGGTACGCAGTATTTT. Protein product: CSAGGRAGTQYF.